The 25 T cell receptor beta chains presented below share a single source sample, sequenced in a study of vaccination and CD4 T cells after COVID-19. The Oncomine TCR Beta short-read assay sequenced DNA from cultured CD4+ T cells. TCRdb fed the PCR reads into MiXCR, producing one record per CDR3 protein. The profile shows about 20,000 distinct CDR3 sequences, roughly 23% of them singletons. These receptors have no known antigen. The treatment here: roughly 11-day PBMC culture with coronavirus spike peptide pools or control peptides (ViraFEST assay). Sequencing was performed on cultured CD4+ T cells from blood. These receptors were collected from a human donor with COVID-19.

Only a few counts were recorded for this clonotype. This chain connects TRBV28 to TRBJ2-5; no firm D call. Trimming stripped 5 bases from V and 6 bases from J, with 10 bases between. Germline CDR1 is MDHEN and CDR2 is SYDVKM. This CDR3 spans 12 amino acids. CDR3: CASSIVGKTQYF. The CDR3 DNA sequence: TGTGCCAGCAGTATCGTTGGAAAGACCCAGTACTTC.

The J gene is TRBJ1-1, the V gene TRBV27, with D unresolved. Trimming removed 5 bases from V and 0 bases from J, with 13 bases in between. Germline CDR1 and CDR2: MNHEY and SMNVEV (reference sequence). This CDR3 spans 15 amino acids. The CDR3 DNA follows: TGTGCCAGCAGTGCCTCTTGGGCGATGAACACTGAAGCTTTCTTT. Protein sequence: CASSASWAMNTEAFF.

V and J are TRBV7-3 and TRBJ2-1; TRBD2 matches at 9 bases. Germline-derived CDR1 and CDR2 are SGHTA and FQGTGA. The CDR3 is 14 amino acids. V trimming: 8 bases; J trimming: 5 bases; junction bases outside the gene matches: 7. CDR3 protein: CASAGGGRNNEQFF. CDR3 nucleotide sequence: TGTGCCAGCGCGGGGGGGGGCCGTAACAATGAGCAGTTCTTC.

The table lists this clonotype with a few counts. This sequence joins TRBV25-1 and TRBJ1-6; TRBD1 is a possible D gene (5 bases). Germline V CDR1 and CDR2: MGHDK, SYGVNS. The germline V and J ends were trimmed by 0 bases and 10 bases, with 10 bases remaining between them. The CDR3 consists of 14 residues. CDR3 coding DNA: TGTGCCAGCAGTGAATACAGGGTATGGTCACCCCTCCACTTT. This sequence encodes CASSEYRVWSPLHF. The full variable domain, in which reference TRBV25-1 and TRBJ1-6 provide the parts outside the CDR3, is EADIYQTPRYLVIGTGKKITLECSQTMGHDKMYWYQQDPGMELHLIHYSYGVNSTEKGDLSSESTVSRIRTEHFPLTLESARPSHTSQYLCASSEYRVWSPLHFGNGTRLTVT.

V usage is TRBV4-2 and J usage is TRBJ2-6, with D perhaps matching TRBD1 (6 bases). Germline V lookup: CDR1 LGHNA, CDR2 YNFKEQ. V lost 2 bases, J lost 2 bases, and 13 bases lay in between. This CDR3 has 17 amino acids. CDR3 bases: TGTGCCAGCAGCCAATCGACAGGATCCCCTGGGGCCAACGTCCTGACTTTC. It encodes CASSQSTGSPGANVLTF.

J is TRBJ2-7 and V is TRBV27; 9 bases map to TRBD2. V shed 3 bases and J 2 bases; nucleotides not matched to a gene: 5. CDR1 is MNHEY and CDR2 is SMNVEV in the germline V gene (reference sequence). This CDR3 comprises 15 residues. The CDR3 DNA sequence: TGTGCCAGCAGTTTCTCTAGCGGGGAGACCTACGAGCAGTACTTC. Translated, it gives CASSFSSGETYEQYF.

This clonotype was observed a handful of times. The chain joins TRBV19 to TRBJ1-1; D may be TRBD1 (6 bases). V lost 7 bases, J lost 9 bases, and 18 bases lay in between. Germline CDR1 LNHDA, CDR2 SQIVND (reference sequence). CDR3 size: 13 residues. The CDR3 region is CASKLQGEEQAFF. CDR3 in DNA: TGTGCCAGTAAATTACAGGGAGAGGAGCAAGCTTTCTTT. The whole variable domain, filled in from reference TRBV19 and TRBJ1-1, reads DGGITQSPKYLFRKEGQNVTLSCEQNLNHDAMYWYRQDPGQGLRLIYYSQIVNDFQKGDIAEGYSVSREKKESFPLTVTSAQKNPTAFYLCASKLQGEEQAFFGQGTRLTVV.

This clonotype was observed a handful of times. The chain couples TRBV5-4 to TRBJ2-5, with 8 positions matching TRBD2. This CDR3 has 17 residues. Trimming took 1 base from V and 3 from J; bases not matched to a gene: 11. CDR1 and CDR2 from the germline V gene are SGHNT and YYREEE (reference sequence). CDR3 amino acids: CASSLWRSGGGKETQYF. CDR3 DNA: TGTGCCAGCAGCTTGTGGCGTTCAGGCGGGGGGAAAGAGACCCAGTACTTC. Full variable domain (remainder filled in from reference TRBV5-4 and TRBJ2-5): ETGVTQSPTHLIKTRGQQVTLRCSSQSGHNTVSWYQQALGQGPQFIFQYYREEENGRGNFPPRFSGLQFPNYSSELNVNALELDDSALYLCASSLWRSGGGKETQYFGPGTRLLVL.

The sample holds a few counts of this clonotype. The rearrangement uses TRBV20-1 and TRBJ2-2; no definite D call. Per the germline V gene, CDR1 is DFQATT and CDR2 is SNEGSKA (reference sequence). V dropped 3 bases and J dropped 4 bases, with 12 bases sitting between them. CDR3 length: 14 residues. CDR3 in amino acids: CSASSGGPTGELFF. The CDR3 DNA follows: TGCAGTGCTAGTTCAGGTGGGCCCACCGGGGAGCTGTTTTTT.

The rearrangement links TRBV29-1 to TRBJ2-3, with D tentatively TRBD2 (5 bases). Germline assignment: CDR1 SQVTM and CDR2 ANQGSEA. This CDR3 contains 17 residues. Deletions cut 6 bases from V and 0 bases from J, with 22 bases between. The CDR3 bases are TGCAGCGTCCGAGTTGGCGTGGCGGGTCTGAGCACAGATACGCAGTATTTT. Translation: CSVRVGVAGLSTDTQYF.

The DNA for the CDR3 is TGTGCCAGCAGCCAAGGGACTAGCGGGCAGCAAGAGACCCAGTACTTC. It is translated as CASSQGTSGQQETQYF. The V and J genes are TRBV4-2 and TRBJ2-5, with TRBD2 matching 11 bases. V lost 1 base, J lost 2 bases, and 3 bases stayed unmatched. Germline values: CDR1 LGHNA, CDR2 YNFKEQ. There are 16 residues in the CDR3.

This chain links TRBV5-5 with TRBJ2-5, with 8 bases identical to TRBD1. The CDR3 length is 14 residues. V trimming: 2 bases; J trimming: 9 bases; junction bases outside the gene matches: 9. Germline values: CDR1 SGHKS, CDR2 YYEKEE (reference sequence). CDR3 sequence (DNA): TGTGCCAGCAGCTTCCAACAGGGGGGTCGGGCCCAGTACTTC. This gives the protein CASSFQQGGRAQYF.

This clonotype was counted only a few times. V usage is TRBV27 and J usage is TRBJ1-1; TRBD1 aligns across 7 bases. In germline, CDR1 is MNHEY, CDR2 SMNVEV (reference sequence). J lost 1 base, V lost 6 bases, and 8 bases had no gene match. The CDR3 spans 15 residues. This chain's CDR3 is CASSPSRTGNTEAFF. The CDR3 nucleotides read TGTGCCAGCAGCCCCTCCCGGACAGGGAACACTGAAGCTTTCTTT.

The chain carries TRBV20-1 and TRBJ2-1, with 12 bases that match TRBD1. From germline, CDR1 is DFQATT and CDR2 SNEGSKA (reference sequence). Losses at the gene ends were 6 bases for V and 0 bases for J; bases not matched to a gene: 6. The CDR3 spans 16 residues. The CDR3: CSAGDRGRSSYNEQFF. CDR3 coding DNA: TGCAGTGCCGGGGACAGGGGGCGAAGCTCCTACAATGAGCAGTTCTTC.

This chain joins TRBV6-1 and TRBJ1-2; weak D call: TRBD1 (6 bases). Germline CDR1 MNHNS, CDR2 SASEGT. V was cut by 7 bases and J by 4 bases, with 16 bases left in between. This CDR3 has 14 residues. CDR3 bases: TGTGCCAGCACCGAACAGGGAAGGGGCTATGGCTACACCTTC. Amino acids: CASTEQGRGYGYTF.

This clonotype is medium-sized in the sample. The chain is built from TRBV7-2 and TRBJ1-4; 9 nucleotides agree with TRBD1. The CDR3 totals 15 residues. After removal of 0 bases from V and 7 bases from J, the junction contained 3 bases not matched to a gene. The V gene's germline CDR1 is SGHTA and CDR2 FQGNSA. CDR3 sequence reads: CASSLASTGGEKLFF. The CDR3 coding sequence is TGTGCCAGCAGCTTAGCATCGACAGGGGGTGAAAAACTGTTTTTT. Full variable domain (missing parts from reference TRBV7-2 and TRBJ1-4): GAGVSQSPSNKVTEKGKDVELRCDPISGHTALYWYRQSLGQGLEFLIYFQGNSAPDKSGLPSDRFSAERTGGSVSTLTIQRTQQEDSAVYLCASSLASTGGEKLFFGSGTQLSVL.

Only a few counts were recorded for this clonotype. Relative to the germline gene, one junction end is altered; a read error may explain this. This sequence joins TRBV9 and TRBJ1-5; no reliable D call. CDR1 is SGDLS, CDR2 YYNGEE, per germline. The CDR3 is made up of 14 amino acids. In DNA form, the CDR3 reads TGCGCCAGCAGCGTAGACCCCACCAATCAGCCCCAGCATTTT. Translation gives CASSVDPTNQPQHF.

The chain uses TRBV20-1 and TRBJ2-3; D not resolved. This CDR3 comprises 16 residues. The germline V gene has CDR1 DFQATT and CDR2 SNEGSKA (reference sequence). V lost 0 bases, J lost 5 bases, and 18 bases lay in between. CDR3 coding DNA: TGCAGTGCTAGAGACCCCCTTTGGAGAGGTGGAGATACGCAGTATTTT. This encodes CSARDPLWRGGDTQYF.

The rearrangement links TRBV19 to TRBJ1-6; TRBD1 is a possible D gene (5 bases). The CDR3 contains 15 residues. The V end lost 0 bases, the J end lost 10 bases, and 13 bases lay between the germline ends. Per the germline V gene, CDR1 is LNHDA and CDR2 is SQIVND (reference sequence). This CDR3 is CASSIDPGGRSPLHF. CDR3 sequence (DNA): TGTGCCAGTAGTATAGATCCTGGGGGTCGATCACCCCTCCACTTT.

This clonotype was observed a few times. The chain carries TRBV19 and TRBJ2-3, with D hard to call. Germline V gene lookup returns CDR1 LNHDA and CDR2 SQIVND (reference sequence). The germline V and J ends were trimmed by 0 bases and 9 bases, with 13 bases remaining between them. The CDR3 consists of 14 residues. The CDR3 is CASSIEDNRRTQYF. DNA of the CDR3: TGTGCCAGTAGTATAGAGGATAACAGACGGACGCAGTATTTT.

This clonotype was seen more than once but under ten times. The V call is TRBV2, the J call TRBJ1-5; D is unclear. CDR1 is SNHLY and CDR2 is FYNNEI in the germline V gene. The CDR3 loop spans 18 amino acids. V dropped 0 bases and J dropped 0 bases, with 15 bases sitting between them. The CDR3, as DNA: TGTGCCAGCAGTGAAGCGCTAGGCAGTTTCTATAGCAATCAGCCCCAGCATTTT. This sequence encodes CASSEALGSFYSNQPQHF.

The sample holds a few counts of this clonotype. The V and J genes are TRBV12-3 or TRBV12-4 and TRBJ2-7; possible D gene TRBD2, 5 bases. V was clipped by 2 bases and J by 0 bases, with 8 bases between them. The CDR3 spans 14 residues. CDR3 residues: CASSLRTDSYEQYF. CDR3 bases: TGTGCCAGCAGTTTAAGGACTGACTCCTACGAGCAGTACTTC.

In this sample, this clonotype turned up a few times. V gene TRBV21-1 combines with J gene TRBJ2-7; whether TRBD1, the table's D call, matches the DNA was not checked. TRBV21-1 is assigned pseudogene status. The length of the CDR3 is 15 residues. In DNA, the CDR3 is TGTGCCAGCAGCTTCGCGGGGCCGAGCTCCTACGAGCAGTACTTC. Protein product: CASSFAGPSSYEQYF.

This clonotype showed up just a few times. The rearrangement joins TRBV14 to TRBJ1-2; TRBD1 might be the D (6 bases). CDR1 is SGHDN and CDR2 is FVKESK in the germline V gene. The germline V and J ends were trimmed by 4 bases and 1 base, with 16 bases remaining between them. The CDR3 has 16 residues. Written as DNA, the CDR3 is TGTGCCAGCAGCCTCTCAGGGGCAGACCATAACTATGGCTACACCTTC. Translating it yields CASSLSGADHNYGYTF.

This chain uses TRBV20-1 with TRBJ2-5; D is perhaps TRBD1 (6 bases). The CDR3 has 13 residues. Trimming shortened V by 5 bases and J by 2 bases, and 12 bases separated the two germline ends. Germline assignment: CDR1 DFQATT and CDR2 SNEGSKA (reference sequence). In nucleotides, the CDR3 is TGCAGTGCTGGGGGCGAGCGGCAAGAGACCCAGTACTTC. It codes for CSAGGERQETQYF.